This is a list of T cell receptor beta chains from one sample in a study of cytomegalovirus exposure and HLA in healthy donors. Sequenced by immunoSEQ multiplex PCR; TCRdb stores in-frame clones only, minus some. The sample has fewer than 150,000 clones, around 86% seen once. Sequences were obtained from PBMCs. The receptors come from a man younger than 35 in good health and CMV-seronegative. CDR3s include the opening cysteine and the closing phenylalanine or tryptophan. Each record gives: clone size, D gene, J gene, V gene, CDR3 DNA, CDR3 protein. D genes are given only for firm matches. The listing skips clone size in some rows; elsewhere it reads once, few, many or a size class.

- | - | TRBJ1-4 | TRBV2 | TGTGCCAGCAGCGGCGGGAGGGGTCGGTTTGAAAAACTGTTTTTT | CASSGGRGRFEKLFF
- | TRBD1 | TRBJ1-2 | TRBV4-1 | TGCGCCAGCAGCCAAGACCGCGGACAGGGGGTCTATGGCTACACCTTC | CASSQDRGQGVYGYTF
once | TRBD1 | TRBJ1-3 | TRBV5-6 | TGTGCCAGCAGTCCCGACAGGGGCTCTGGAAACACCATATATTTT | CASSPDRGSGNTIYF
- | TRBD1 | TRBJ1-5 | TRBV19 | TGTGCCAGTAGTCCTCGGACAGGGGTTAATCAGCCCCAGCATTTT | CASSPRTGVNQPQHF
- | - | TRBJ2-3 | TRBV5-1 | TGCGCCAGCAGCTTGAACGGGATCACCCAAGTCACAGATACGCAGTATTTT | CASSLNGITQVTDTQYF
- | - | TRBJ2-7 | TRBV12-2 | TGTGCAAGTCGCTCTAGCGGGGGAACGTACGAGCAGTACTTC | CASRSSGGTYEQYF
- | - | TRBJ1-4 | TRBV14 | TGTGCCAGCAGCCCCCTGCCGCGGGGGGTTAGTGAAAAACTGTTTTTT | CASSPLPRGVSEKLFF
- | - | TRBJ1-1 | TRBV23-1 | TGCGCCAGCAGTCGGAGGGGCGGAGACACTGAAGCTTTCTTT | CASSRRGGDTEAFF
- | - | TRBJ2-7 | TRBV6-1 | TGTGCCAGCAGCAACGGCGGGACCTCCTACGAGCAGTACTTC | CASSNGGTSYEQYF
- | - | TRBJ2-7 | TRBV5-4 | TGTGCCAGCAGCCTAGACAGCCCCTACGAGCAGTACTTC | CASSLDSPYEQYF
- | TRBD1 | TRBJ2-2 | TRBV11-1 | TGTGCCAGCAGCCGTACAGGGGACACCGGGGAGCTGTTTTTT | CASSRTGDTGELFF
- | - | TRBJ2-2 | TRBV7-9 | TGTGCCAGCAGCTCAGAGAGGACAGGAGGGACCGGGGAGCTGTTTTTT | CASSSERTGGTGELFF
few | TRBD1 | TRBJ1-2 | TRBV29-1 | TGCAGCGTCTACAGGGGAGATGGCTACACCTTC | CSVYRGDGYTF